These T cell receptor beta chains were read from a single sample in a study of blood T cells in healthy people across ages. TCRdb ran MiXCR on the 5' RACE reads and lists one entry per CDR3 protein. Of over 950,000 distinct CDR3 sequences in the sample, roughly 51% were seen once. The sample consisted of blood. All receptors derive from a woman in her sixties in good health. Each CDR3 is given with its conserved first and last residue. The D gene is left open where the match is weak. The size of a clone is reported for some rows only, either as once, few or many, or as a class for expanded clones.

cdr3_length	v_call	d_call	j_call	clone_size	cdr3_aa	cdr3_nt
16	TRBV28	TRBD1	TRBJ2-7	.	CASSLTRQGTYYEQYF	TGTGCCAGCAGTCTAACTCGACAGGGGACTTACTACGAGCAGTACTTC
16	TRBV4-1	.	TRBJ2-5	many	CASSQVSVSPYNEQYF	TGCGCCAGCAGCCAAGTAAGCGTATCGCCCTACAATGAGCAGTACTTC
15	TRBV5-1	TRBD2	TRBJ2-1	.	CASSLSPSSGGVQFF	TGCGCCAGCAGCTTGTCACCCTCTAGCGGGGGCGTACAGTTCTTC
15	TRBV3-1	TRBD1	TRBJ2-7	.	CASSQDYRGKYEQYF	TGTGCCAGCAGCCAAGACTACAGGGGGAAATACGAGCAGTACTTC
16	TRBV6-5	.	TRBJ2-6	.	CASSKSGFGGANVLTF	TGTGCCAGCAGTAAATCAGGGTTTGGCGGGGCCAACGTCCTGACTTTC
14	TRBV5-5	.	TRBJ2-7	.	CASSLLPRPYEQYF	TGTGCCAGCAGCTTGTTACCCCGTCCCTACGAGCAGTACTTC
15	TRBV27	TRBD2	TRBJ2-7	.	CASSPRTSGIHEQYF	TGTGCCAGCAGTCCCAGGACTAGCGGGATTCACGAGCAGTACTTC
13	TRBV28	TRBD1	TRBJ1-5	.	CASSLRTGQPQHF	TGTGCCAGCAGCCTTCGGACAGGGCAGCCCCAGCATTTT
16	TRBV5-1	TRBD2	TRBJ2-7	few	CASSSDMAGDTYEQYF	TGCGCCAGCAGCTCGGATATGGCGGGAGATACCTACGAGCAGTACTTC
12	TRBV29-1	.	TRBJ1-4	.	CSVVSSYEKLFF	TGCAGCGTTGTGTCGAGCTATGAAAAACTGTTTTTT
15	TRBV6-6	.	TRBJ1-2	.	CASSSLTVTSYGYTF	TGTGCCAGCAGTTCCTTGACAGTTACGAGCTATGGCTACACCTTC
14	TRBV7-2	TRBD1	TRBJ2-1	.	CASSPTGGRDEQFF	TGTGCCAGCAGTCCTACAGGGGGGCGAGATGAGCAGTTCTTC
15	TRBV28	TRBD2	TRBJ2-7	few	CASSFARLAGGEQYF	TGTGCCAGCAGTTTCGCCAGACTAGCGGGAGGCGAGCAGTACTTC
13	TRBV27	.	TRBJ2-5	.	CASSSPPVGTQYF	TGTGCCAGCAGCTCCCCCCCAGTGGGGACCCAGTACTTC
16	TRBV5-1	TRBD2	TRBJ2-1	.	CASSPLLAGGQDEQFF	TGCGCCAGCAGCCCCCTCCTAGCGGGAGGGCAAGATGAGCAGTTCTTC
15	TRBV12-3/TRBV12-4	.	TRBJ2-1	.	CASSFPRDTYNEQFF	TGTGCCAGCAGTTTTCCCCGGGACACATACAATGAGCAGTTCTTC
15	TRBV5-1	TRBD2	TRBJ2-1	few	CASTETGGPYNEQFF	TGCGCCAGCACCGAGACGGGAGGCCCTTACAATGAGCAGTTCTTC
15	TRBV12-3/TRBV12-4	TRBD1	TRBJ2-7	many	CASSEPGQGAYEQYF	TGTGCCAGCAGTGAACCGGGACAGGGGGCATACGAGCAGTACTTC
13	TRBV6-1	.	TRBJ2-3	.	CASSRTRGDTQYF	TGCGCCAGCAGCCGGACTCGGGGAGATACGCAGTATTTT
13	TRBV6-5	TRBD1	TRBJ1-2	.	CASSTGTGGGYTF	TGTGCCAGCAGTACAGGGACAGGGGGTGGCTACACCTTC
12	TRBV6-1	TRBD1	TRBJ2-5	few	CATAGTGETQYF	TGTGCCACGGCCGGGACAGGAGAGACCCAGTACTTC
14	TRBV5-1	.	TRBJ2-5	.	CASNLAAGQETQYF	TGCGCCAGCAATTTAGCCGCCGGCCAAGAGACCCAGTACTTC
12	TRBV30	.	TRBJ2-5	few	CAWSVRGETQYF	TGTGCCTGGAGTGTACGAGGCGAGACCCAGTACTTC
13	TRBV14	TRBD1	TRBJ1-1	.	CASSFDRVTEAFF	TGTGCCAGCAGCTTCGACAGGGTCACTGAAGCTTTCTTT
15	TRBV20-1	.	TRBJ2-1	.	CSARVSQGPYNEQFF	TGCAGTGCTAGAGTGTCGCAGGGGCCCTACAATGAGCAGTTCTTC
16	TRBV28	.	TRBJ2-7	once	CASSPPGTRSSYEQYF	TGTGCCAGCAGTCCCCCCGGGACAAGAAGCTCCTACGAGCAGTACTTC
15	TRBV9	.	TRBJ2-5	once	CASSQAGQYQETQYF	TGTGCCAGCAGCCAGGCGGGGCAGTACCAAGAGACCCAGTACTTC
16	TRBV21-1	.	TRBJ2-3	.	CASSNTSGRGADTQYF	TGTGCCAGCAGCAACACTAGCGGGAGGGGGGCAGATACGCAGTATTTT
16	TRBV4-1	TRBD2	TRBJ2-7	.	CASSQVDGLAGVEQYF	TGCGCCAGCAGCCAAGTGGACGGACTAGCGGGGGTAGAGCAGTACTTC
13	TRBV12-3/TRBV12-4	.	TRBJ2-5	few	CASSLSRTETQYF	TGTGCCAGCAGTTTAAGTAGGACAGAGACCCAGTACTTC
11	TRBV29-1	.	TRBJ2-5	.	CSVDHVETQYF	TGCAGCGTTGACCACGTAGAGACCCAGTACTTC
14	TRBV20-1	TRBD1	TRBJ1-6	once	CSASEQGRSSPLHF	TGCAGTGCTAGCGAACAGGGGAGAAGCTCACCCCTCCACTTT
13	TRBV30	TRBD1	TRBJ2-7	once	CAYRGPYPYEQYF	TGTGCCTACAGGGGGCCCTATCCCTACGAGCAGTACTTC
15	TRBV12-3/TRBV12-4	TRBD2	TRBJ2-3	once	CASRTSGDNTDTQYF	TGTGCCAGCAGGACTAGCGGGGATAACACAGATACGCAGTATTTT
15	TRBV6-2/TRBV6-3	TRBD1	TRBJ2-3	.	CASSYASQGTDTQYF	TGTGCCAGCAGTTACGCTTCACAGGGGACAGATACGCAGTATTTT
16	TRBV7-2	TRBD2	TRBJ2-7	.	CASSLGPSGRGDEQYF	TGTGCTAGCAGCTTAGGCCCTAGCGGGAGGGGCGACGAGCAGTACTTC
16	TRBV7-9	.	TRBJ2-6	few	CASSPDAGSGANVLTF	TGTGCCAGCAGCCCAGATGCAGGGTCTGGGGCCAACGTCCTGACTTTC
14	TRBV20-1	TRBD1	TRBJ2-5	.	CSARDWGQGETQYF	TGCAGTGCTAGAGATTGGGGACAGGGTGAGACCCAGTACTTC
14	TRBV2	.	TRBJ2-5	few	CASRSRDLIETQYF	TGTGCCAGCAGATCCAGGGACTTGATAGAGACCCAGTACTTC
15	TRBV3-1	.	TRBJ1-2	once	CASSQEWQGKGGYTF	TGTGCCAGCAGCCAAGAGTGGCAGGGGAAAGGTGGCTACACCTTC
16	TRBV7-9	TRBD2	TRBJ2-3	few	CASSATSGVRGDTQYF	TGTGCCAGCAGCGCGACTAGCGGGGTGAGGGGAGATACGCAGTATTTT
13	TRBV20-1	.	TRBJ2-3	.	CSADSGRTDTQYF	TGCAGTGCTGATAGCGGACGCACAGATACGCAGTATTTT
13	TRBV28	TRBD1	TRBJ2-5	few	CASSPGQGQGVYF	TGTGCCAGCAGCCCGGGACAGGGCCAAGGTGTGTACTTC
16	TRBV25-1	.	TRBJ2-7	.	CASSEPGAGQTYEQYF	TGTGCCAGCAGTGAACCAGGAGCCGGGCAAACCTACGAGCAGTACTTC
16	TRBV11-2	.	TRBJ2-3	.	CASSLALQWEKDTQYF	TGTGCCAGCAGCTTAGCCCTACAGTGGGAGAAGGATACGCAGTATTTT
15	TRBV27	.	TRBJ2-1	.	CASNPRTGLYNEQFF	TGTGCCAGCAATCCCCGAACCGGACTCTACAATGAGCAGTTCTTC
15	TRBV7-3	.	TRBJ2-1	few	CASSSGLPGPTAQFF	TGTGCCAGCAGCTCCGGACTACCCGGCCCTACTGCCCAGTTCTTC
13	TRBV7-2	.	TRBJ1-5	once	CASSLGAGANMHF	TGTGCCAGCAGCTTAGGGGCAGGGGCCAATATGCATTTT
15	TRBV6-5	TRBD1	TRBJ2-7	few	CASSMASTGGTEQYF	TGTGCCAGCTCGATGGCTTCGACAGGGGGTACCGAGCAGTACTTC
14	TRBV3-1	TRBD1	TRBJ2-1	once	CASSQNRGEETQFF	TGTGCCAGCAGCCAAAACAGGGGAGAAGAGACCCAGTTCTTC
17	TRBV7-9	.	TRBJ2-5	.	CASSGNLMGPFQETQYF	TGTGCCAGCAGCGGTAATCTAATGGGACCCTTCCAAGAGACCCAGTACTTC